The entry below describes one TCR beta chain. This sample was included in a study of blood T cell repertoires in COVID-19. In the authors' methods: Counts of nucleated cells, estimated from reference gene primer amplification, were obtained. Profiling relied on immunoSEQ multiplex PCR, and the TCRdb table lists in-frame clones only, not all of them. The V and J calls and clone size are taken from that table; D and trimming were inferred from the DNA. The sample has hundreds of thousands of clones, 86% seen once. CDR3 length: 18 amino acids. Germline V CDR1 and CDR2: SGDLS, YYNGEE. The ends lost 3 bases at V and 6 bases at J; junction bases unmatched: 15.

This TCR came from a woman aged 25-40 years with active or convalescent COVID-19. What was sequenced was peripheral blood. The rearrangement joins TRBV9 to TRBJ2-3; 11 bases align to TRBD2. The CDR3 bases are TGTGCCAGCAGCGCGCTCCGGCCGGGACTAGCGGTGCTGGATACGCAGTATTTT. Its translation: CASSALRPGLAVLDTQYF.